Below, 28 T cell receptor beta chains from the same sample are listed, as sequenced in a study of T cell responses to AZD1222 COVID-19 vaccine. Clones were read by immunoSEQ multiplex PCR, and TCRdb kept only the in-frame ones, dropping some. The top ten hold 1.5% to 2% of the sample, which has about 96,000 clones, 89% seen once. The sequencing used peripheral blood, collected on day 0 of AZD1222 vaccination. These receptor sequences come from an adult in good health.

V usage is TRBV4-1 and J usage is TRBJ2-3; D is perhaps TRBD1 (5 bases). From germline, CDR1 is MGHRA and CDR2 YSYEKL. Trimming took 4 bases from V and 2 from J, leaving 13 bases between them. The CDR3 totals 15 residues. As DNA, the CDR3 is TGCGCCAGCAGCCCTCCCGTGGGGCTCACAGATACGCAGTATTTT. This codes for CASSPPVGLTDTQYF.

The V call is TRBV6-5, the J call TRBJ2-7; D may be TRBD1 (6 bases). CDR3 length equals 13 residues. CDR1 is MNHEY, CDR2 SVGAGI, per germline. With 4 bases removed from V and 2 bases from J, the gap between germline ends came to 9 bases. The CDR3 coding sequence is TGTGCCAGCAGTTTAGACAGGACCTACGAGCAGTACTTC. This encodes CASSLDRTYEQYF.

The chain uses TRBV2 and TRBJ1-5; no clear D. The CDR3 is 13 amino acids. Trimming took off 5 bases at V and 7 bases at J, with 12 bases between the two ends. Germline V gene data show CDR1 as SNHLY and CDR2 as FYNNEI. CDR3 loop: CASSSRIEQPQHF. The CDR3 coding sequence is TGTGCCAGCAGTAGCAGGATAGAGCAGCCCCAGCATTTT.

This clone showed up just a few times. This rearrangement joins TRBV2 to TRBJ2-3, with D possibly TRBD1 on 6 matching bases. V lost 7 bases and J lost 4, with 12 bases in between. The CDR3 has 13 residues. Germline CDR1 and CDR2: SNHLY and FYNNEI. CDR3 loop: CASNRQGPDTQYF. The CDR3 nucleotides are TGTGCCAGCAATCGTCAGGGGCCAGATACGCAGTATTTT.

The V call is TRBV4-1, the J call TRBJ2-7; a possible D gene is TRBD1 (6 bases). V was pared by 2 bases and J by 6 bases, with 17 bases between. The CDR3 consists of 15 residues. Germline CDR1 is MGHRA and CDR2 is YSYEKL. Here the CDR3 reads CASSQKARQGIEQYF. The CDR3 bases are TGCGCCAGCAGCCAAAAAGCTCGCCAGGGGATCGAGCAGTACTTC.

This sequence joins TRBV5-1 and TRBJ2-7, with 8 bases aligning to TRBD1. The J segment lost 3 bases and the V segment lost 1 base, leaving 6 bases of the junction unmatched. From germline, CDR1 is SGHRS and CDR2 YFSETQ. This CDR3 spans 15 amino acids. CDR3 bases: TGCGCCAGCAGCTTGCGACAGGGGCGAAGCTACGAGCAGTACTTC. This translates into CASSLRQGRSYEQYF. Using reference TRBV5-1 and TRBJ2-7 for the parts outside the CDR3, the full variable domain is KAGVTQTPRYLIKTRGQQVTLSCSPISGHRSVSWYQQTPGQGLQFLFEYFSETQRNKGNFPGRFSGRQFSNSRSEMNVSTLELGDSALYLCASSLRQGRSYEQYFGPGTRLTVT.

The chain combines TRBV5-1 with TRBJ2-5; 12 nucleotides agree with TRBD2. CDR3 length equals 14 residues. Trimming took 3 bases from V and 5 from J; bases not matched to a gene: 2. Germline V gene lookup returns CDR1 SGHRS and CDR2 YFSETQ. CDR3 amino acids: CASSSGTSGETQYF. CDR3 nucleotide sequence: TGCGCCAGCAGCTCCGGGACTAGCGGGGAGACCCAGTACTTC.

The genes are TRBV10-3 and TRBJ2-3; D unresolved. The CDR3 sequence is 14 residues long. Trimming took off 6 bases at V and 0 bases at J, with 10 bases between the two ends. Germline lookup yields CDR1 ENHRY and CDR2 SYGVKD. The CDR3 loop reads CAIRGVGSTDTQYF. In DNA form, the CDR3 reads TGTGCCATCAGGGGCGTTGGCAGCACAGATACGCAGTATTTT.

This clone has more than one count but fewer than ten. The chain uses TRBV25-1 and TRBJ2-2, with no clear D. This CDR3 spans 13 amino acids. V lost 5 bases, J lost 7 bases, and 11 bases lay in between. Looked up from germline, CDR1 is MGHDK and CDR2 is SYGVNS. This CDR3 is CASSNRRSGELFF. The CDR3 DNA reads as TGTGCCAGCAGTAACAGACGGAGCGGGGAGCTGTTTTTT.

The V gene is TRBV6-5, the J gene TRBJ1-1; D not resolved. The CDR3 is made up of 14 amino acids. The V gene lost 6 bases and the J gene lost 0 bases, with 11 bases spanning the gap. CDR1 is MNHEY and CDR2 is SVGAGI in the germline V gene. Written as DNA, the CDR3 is TGTGCCAGCAGCCTAACAGAAATGAACACTGAAGCTTTCTTT. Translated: CASSLTEMNTEAFF.

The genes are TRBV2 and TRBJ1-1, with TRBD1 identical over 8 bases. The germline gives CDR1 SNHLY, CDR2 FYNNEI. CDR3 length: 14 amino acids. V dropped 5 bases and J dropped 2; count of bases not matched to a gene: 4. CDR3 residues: CASSKGTGNTEAFF. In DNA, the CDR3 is TGTGCCAGCAGTAAAGGGACAGGTAACACTGAAGCTTTCTTT.

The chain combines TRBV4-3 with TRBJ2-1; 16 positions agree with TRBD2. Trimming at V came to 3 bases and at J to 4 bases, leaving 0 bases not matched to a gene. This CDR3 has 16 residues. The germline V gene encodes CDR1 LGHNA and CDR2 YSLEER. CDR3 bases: TGCGCCAGCAGCCAGGGACTAGCGGGGGGGTACAATGAGCAGTTCTTC. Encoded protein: CASSQGLAGGYNEQFF.

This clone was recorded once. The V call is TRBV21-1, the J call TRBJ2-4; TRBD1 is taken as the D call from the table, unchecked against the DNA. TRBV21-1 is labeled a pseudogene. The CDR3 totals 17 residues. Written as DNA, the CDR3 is TGTGCCAGCAGCCGAGCCGACAAGTCCCTAGCCAAAAACATTCAGTACTTC. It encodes CASSRADKSLAKNIQYF.

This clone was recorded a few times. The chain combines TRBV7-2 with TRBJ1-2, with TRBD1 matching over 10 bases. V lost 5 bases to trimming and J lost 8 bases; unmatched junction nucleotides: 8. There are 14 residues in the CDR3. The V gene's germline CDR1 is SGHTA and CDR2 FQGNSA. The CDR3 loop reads CASSQRQGARGYTF. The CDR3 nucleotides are TGTGCCAGCAGCCAACGACAGGGGGCGCGAGGCTACACCTTC.

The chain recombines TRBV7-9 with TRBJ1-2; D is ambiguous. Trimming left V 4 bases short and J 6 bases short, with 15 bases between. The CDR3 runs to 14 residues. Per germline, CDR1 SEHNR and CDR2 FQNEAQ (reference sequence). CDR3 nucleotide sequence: TGTGCCAGCAGCTCGCTTGCGAGTGGAGATGGCTACACCTTC. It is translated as CASSSLASGDGYTF.

Written as DNA, the CDR3 is TGTGCCAGTAGTATTCAGGGTGTCGACGAAAAACTGTTTTTT. As protein: CASSIQGVDEKLFF. The chain joins TRBV19 to TRBJ1-4, with D possibly being TRBD1 (5 bases). Trimming cost V 3 bases and J 8 bases, with 13 bases left between them. This CDR3 is built from 14 residues. The germline V gene has CDR1 LNHDA and CDR2 SQIVND (reference sequence). The full variable domain, its missing parts supplied by reference TRBV19 and TRBJ1-4, is DGGITQSPKYLFRKEGQNVTLSCEQNLNHDAMYWYRQDPGQGLRLIYYSQIVNDFQKGDIAEGYSVSREKKESFPLTVTSAQKNPTAFYLCASSIQGVDEKLFFGSGTQLSVL.

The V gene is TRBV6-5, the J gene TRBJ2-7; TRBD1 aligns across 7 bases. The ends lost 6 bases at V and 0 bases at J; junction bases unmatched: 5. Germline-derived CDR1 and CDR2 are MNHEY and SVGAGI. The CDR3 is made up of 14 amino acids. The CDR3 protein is CASSPGQDSYEQYF. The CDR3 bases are TGTGCCAGCAGCCCAGGACAGGACTCCTACGAGCAGTACTTC.

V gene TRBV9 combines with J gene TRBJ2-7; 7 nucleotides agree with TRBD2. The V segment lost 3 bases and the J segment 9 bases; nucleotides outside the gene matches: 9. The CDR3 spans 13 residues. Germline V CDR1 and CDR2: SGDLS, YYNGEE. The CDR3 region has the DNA TGTGCCAGCAGCGCCCAAGTAGCGGGTACGCAGTACTTC. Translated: CASSAQVAGTQYF.

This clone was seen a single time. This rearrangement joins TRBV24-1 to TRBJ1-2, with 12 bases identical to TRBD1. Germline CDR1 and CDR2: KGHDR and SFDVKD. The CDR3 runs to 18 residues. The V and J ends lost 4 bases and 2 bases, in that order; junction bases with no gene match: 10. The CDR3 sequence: CATSDRRDRGHQNYGYTF. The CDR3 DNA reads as TGTGCCACCAGTGACCGCCGGGACAGGGGGCACCAAAACTATGGCTACACCTTC.

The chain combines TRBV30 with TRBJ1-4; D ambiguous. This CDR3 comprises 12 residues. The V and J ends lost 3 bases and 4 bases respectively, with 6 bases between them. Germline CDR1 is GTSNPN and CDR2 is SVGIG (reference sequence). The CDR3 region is CAWSLINEKLFF. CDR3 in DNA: TGTGCCTGGAGCCTAATTAATGAAAAACTGTTTTTT.

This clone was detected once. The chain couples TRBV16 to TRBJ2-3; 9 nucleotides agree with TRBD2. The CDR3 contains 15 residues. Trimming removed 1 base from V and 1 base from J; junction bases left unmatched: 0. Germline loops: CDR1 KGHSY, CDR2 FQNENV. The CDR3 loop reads CASSQWTSGTDTQYF. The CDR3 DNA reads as TGTGCCAGCAGCCAATGGACTAGCGGCACAGATACGCAGTATTTT.

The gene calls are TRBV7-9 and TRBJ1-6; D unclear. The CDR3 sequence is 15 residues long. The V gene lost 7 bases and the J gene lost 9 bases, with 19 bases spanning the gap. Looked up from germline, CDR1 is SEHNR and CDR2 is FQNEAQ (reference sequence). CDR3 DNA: TGTGCCAGCACCAATACCCGGATTTTAGCTTCACCCCTCCACTTT. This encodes CASTNTRILASPLHF.

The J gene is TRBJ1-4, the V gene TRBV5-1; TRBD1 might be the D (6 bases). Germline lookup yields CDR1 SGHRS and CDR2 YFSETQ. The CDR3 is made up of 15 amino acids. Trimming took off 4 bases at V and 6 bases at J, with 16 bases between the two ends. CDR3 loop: CASSPSAAGDEKLFF. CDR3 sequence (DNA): TGCGCCAGCAGCCCATCGGCGGCAGGGGATGAAAAACTGTTTTTT. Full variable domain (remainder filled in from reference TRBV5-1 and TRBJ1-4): KAGVTQTPRYLIKTRGQQVTLSCSPISGHRSVSWYQQTPGQGLQFLFEYFSETQRNKGNFPGRFSGRQFSNSRSEMNVSTLELGDSALYLCASSPSAAGDEKLFFGSGTQLSVL.

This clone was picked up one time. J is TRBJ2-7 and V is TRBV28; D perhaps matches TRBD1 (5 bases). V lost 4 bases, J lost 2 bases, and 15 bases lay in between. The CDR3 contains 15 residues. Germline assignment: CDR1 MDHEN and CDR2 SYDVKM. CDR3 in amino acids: CASSSYETATYEQYF. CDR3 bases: TGTGCCAGCAGTTCGTACGAGACAGCGACCTACGAGCAGTACTTC.

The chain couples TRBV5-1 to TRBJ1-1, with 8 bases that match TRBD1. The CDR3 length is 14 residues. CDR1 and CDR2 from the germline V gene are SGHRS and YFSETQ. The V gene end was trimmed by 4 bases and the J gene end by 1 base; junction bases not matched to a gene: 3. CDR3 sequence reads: CASSRQGQNTEAFF. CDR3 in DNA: TGCGCCAGCAGCCGACAGGGGCAGAACACTGAAGCTTTCTTT.

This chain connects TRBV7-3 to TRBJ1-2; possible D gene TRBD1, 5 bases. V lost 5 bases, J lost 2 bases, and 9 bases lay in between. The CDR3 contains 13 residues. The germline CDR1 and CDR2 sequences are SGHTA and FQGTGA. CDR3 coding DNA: TGTGCCAGCAGCCCGGGACGCAACTATGGCTACACCTTC. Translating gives CASSPGRNYGYTF.

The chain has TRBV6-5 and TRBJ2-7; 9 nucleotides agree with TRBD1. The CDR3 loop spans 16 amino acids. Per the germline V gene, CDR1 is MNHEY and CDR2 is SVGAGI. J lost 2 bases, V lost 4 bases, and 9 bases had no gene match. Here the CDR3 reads CASSSVGTGNTYEQYF. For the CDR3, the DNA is TGTGCCAGCAGTTCGGTCGGGACAGGGAACACCTACGAGCAGTACTTC.

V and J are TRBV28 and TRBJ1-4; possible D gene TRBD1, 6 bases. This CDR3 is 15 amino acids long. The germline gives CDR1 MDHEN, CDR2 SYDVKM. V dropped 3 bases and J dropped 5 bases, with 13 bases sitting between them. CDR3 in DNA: TGTGCCAGCAGTTTTGGTACAGGGTACAATGAAAAACTGTTTTTT. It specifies CASSFGTGYNEKLFF.